This is a list of T cell receptor beta chains from one sample in a study of shared clonotypes between healthy human individuals. Produced via immunoSEQ multiplex PCR; TCRdb's table is partial and in-frame only. The data contain a few million clones, approximately 93% of them singletons. The sequencing input was naive CD4+ T cells from PBMCs. The receptors here all came from a man aged 18 to 30 in good health. Some clones in this sample may be carry-over from other donors' samples. Both conserved end residues are part of each CDR3. The order of the fields is D gene, clone size, J gene, V gene, CDR3 protein, CDR3 DNA. The D gene is left open where the match is weak. Clone size is shown for a subset of rows, as once, few, many or a class of expanded clone.

d_call: TRBD2; clone_size: NA; j_call: TRBJ2-4; v_call: TRBV5-4; cdr3_aa: CASSLRGGRRGKNIQYF; cdr3_nt: TGTGCCAGCAGCTTACGGGGCGGGAGGAGAGGCAAAAACATTCAGTACTTC
d_call: NA; clone_size: NA; j_call: TRBJ2-5; v_call: TRBV29-1; cdr3_aa: CSVDGGTAYGTQYF; cdr3_nt: TGCAGCGTAGACGGCGGGACAGCCTACGGGACCCAGTACTTC
d_call: TRBD1; clone_size: NA; j_call: TRBJ2-1; v_call: TRBV13; cdr3_aa: CASSLRDRVMFGERVSYNEQFF; cdr3_nt: TGTGCCAGCAGCTTAAGGGACAGGGTGATGTTCGGTGAGCGGGTCTCCTACAATGAGCAGTTCTTC
d_call: NA; clone_size: NA; j_call: TRBJ2-1; v_call: TRBV14; cdr3_aa: CASSRSAVPYNEQFF; cdr3_nt: TGTGCCAGCAGCCGATCGGCGGTACCCTACAATGAGCAGTTCTTC
d_call: TRBD1; clone_size: NA; j_call: TRBJ2-6; v_call: TRBV10-3; cdr3_aa: CAISEPGTGGSGANVLTF; cdr3_nt: TGTGCCATCAGTGAGCCCGGGACAGGGGGCTCTGGGGCCAACGTCCTGACTTTC
d_call: NA; clone_size: NA; j_call: TRBJ2-3; v_call: TRBV21-1; cdr3_aa: CASSKGLRGNTQYF; cdr3_nt: TGTGCCAGCAGCAAAGGACTACGCGGTAATACGCAGTATTTT
d_call: NA; clone_size: NA; j_call: TRBJ1-3; v_call: TRBV27; cdr3_aa: CASSPHRAGNTIYF; cdr3_nt: TGTGCCAGCAGTCCACACAGGGCGGGAAACACCATATATTTT
d_call: NA; clone_size: NA; j_call: TRBJ1-4; v_call: TRBV28; cdr3_aa: CASSFVWGGEKLFF; cdr3_nt: TGTGCCAGCAGTTTCGTCTGGGGGGGTGAAAAACTGTTTTTT
d_call: NA; clone_size: once; j_call: TRBJ2-2; v_call: TRBV9; cdr3_aa: CASSPGRPNTGELFF; cdr3_nt: TGTGCCAGCAGCCCCGGACGGCCTAACACCGGGGAGCTGTTTTTT
d_call: TRBD1; clone_size: NA; j_call: TRBJ1-1; v_call: TRBV4-3; cdr3_aa: CASSQPGTGRYEAFF; cdr3_nt: TGCGCCAGCAGCCAACCCGGGACAGGGCGCTATGAAGCTTTCTTT
d_call: NA; clone_size: NA; j_call: TRBJ2-1; v_call: TRBV9; cdr3_aa: CASSVEEGYNEQFF; cdr3_nt: TGTGCCAGCAGCGTAGAAGAGGGCTACAATGAGCAGTTCTTC
d_call: NA; clone_size: NA; j_call: TRBJ1-3; v_call: TRBV28; cdr3_aa: CATAKGGEIGGNTIYF; cdr3_nt: TGTGCCACCGCGAAGGGTGGGGAAATCGGTGGAAACACCATATATTTT
d_call: NA; clone_size: once; j_call: TRBJ2-7; v_call: TRBV21-1; cdr3_aa: CASSKRTPWEQYF; cdr3_nt: TGTGCCAGCAGCAAAAGGACCCCTTGGGAGCAGTACTTC
d_call: NA; clone_size: NA; j_call: TRBJ1-5; v_call: TRBV10-3; cdr3_aa: CAISERPPGSNQPQHF; cdr3_nt: TGTGCCATCAGTGAGAGACCCCCTGGGAGCAATCAGCCCCAGCATTTT
d_call: TRBD2; clone_size: NA; j_call: TRBJ2-3; v_call: TRBV6-1; cdr3_aa: CASSAPGLASTDTQYF; cdr3_nt: TGTGCCAGCAGTGCCCCGGGACTAGCGAGCACAGATACGCAGTATTTT
d_call: NA; clone_size: NA; j_call: TRBJ2-1; v_call: TRBV18; cdr3_aa: CASSPGLSTSYNEQFF; cdr3_nt: TGTGCCAGCTCACCGGGACTGTCTACCTCCTACAATGAGCAGTTCTTC
d_call: NA; clone_size: NA; j_call: TRBJ2-5; v_call: TRBV2; cdr3_aa: CASSNNRGGQETQYF; cdr3_nt: TGTGCCAGCAGTAACAACAGGGGAGGGCAAGAGACCCAGTACTTC
d_call: NA; clone_size: NA; j_call: TRBJ1-5; v_call: TRBV11-3; cdr3_aa: CASSFRGAGGYQPQHF; cdr3_nt: TGTGCCAGCAGCTTTCGCGGGGCCGGGGGTTATCAGCCCCAGCATTTT
d_call: TRBD2; clone_size: NA; j_call: TRBJ2-7; v_call: TRBV5-6; cdr3_aa: CASSLGLAGYSAYEQYF; cdr3_nt: TGTGCCAGCAGCTTGGGGCTAGCGGGATATTCCGCCTACGAGCAGTACTTC
d_call: TRBD2; clone_size: NA; j_call: TRBJ2-4; v_call: TRBV11-2; cdr3_aa: CASSSGLAVAKNIQYF; cdr3_nt: TGTGCCAGCAGCTCGGGACTAGCGGTAGCCAAAAACATTCAGTACTTC
d_call: NA; clone_size: NA; j_call: TRBJ2-7; v_call: TRBV28; cdr3_aa: CASSSTGGFLPYEQYF; cdr3_nt: TGTGCCAGCAGCTCAACTGGGGGATTTCTCCCCTACGAGCAGTACTTC
d_call: NA; clone_size: NA; j_call: TRBJ2-1; v_call: TRBV9; cdr3_aa: CASSPRDLIGGEQFF; cdr3_nt: TGTGCCAGCAGCCCCCGGGACTTGATTGGGGGTGAGCAGTTCTTC
d_call: NA; clone_size: once; j_call: TRBJ2-7; v_call: TRBV7-2; cdr3_aa: CASSLGVGERRSEQYF; cdr3_nt: TGTGCCAGCAGCTTGGGGGTTGGGGAACGCCGGTCCGAGCAGTACTTC
d_call: TRBD2; clone_size: NA; j_call: TRBJ2-5; v_call: TRBV18; cdr3_aa: CASSPGDARGGTQYF; cdr3_nt: TGTGCCAGCTCACCAGGGGACGCACGCGGGGGGACCCAGTACTTC
d_call: NA; clone_size: NA; j_call: TRBJ2-1; v_call: TRBV11-2; cdr3_aa: CASSLSGYEQFF; cdr3_nt: TGTGCCAGCAGCTTATCAGGGTATGAGCAGTTCTTC
d_call: TRBD1; clone_size: NA; j_call: TRBJ2-2; v_call: TRBV18; cdr3_aa: CASSPRDRGIQVQTGELFF; cdr3_nt: TGTGCCAGCTCACCCCGGGACAGAGGGATTCAAGTCCAAACCGGGGAGCTGTTTTTT
d_call: NA; clone_size: NA; j_call: TRBJ2-7; v_call: TRBV28; cdr3_aa: CASSFSRYEQYF; cdr3_nt: TGTGCCAGCAGTTTTTCCCGGTACGAGCAGTACTTC
d_call: NA; clone_size: NA; j_call: TRBJ1-2; v_call: TRBV25-1; cdr3_aa: CASSGTAVPGYTF; cdr3_nt: TGTGCCAGCAGTGGGACGGCCGTTCCTGGCTACACCTTC
d_call: NA; clone_size: NA; j_call: TRBJ2-7; v_call: TRBV7-2; cdr3_aa: CASSLGLNEAEQYF; cdr3_nt: TGTGCCAGCAGCTTAGGGCTCAACGAAGCCGAGCAGTACTTC
d_call: TRBD1; clone_size: NA; j_call: TRBJ1-1; v_call: TRBV5-1; cdr3_aa: CASRTGTEAFF; cdr3_nt: TGCGCCAGCAGGACAGGGACTGAAGCTTTCTTT
d_call: TRBD2; clone_size: NA; j_call: TRBJ2-3; v_call: TRBV19; cdr3_aa: CASSSDRTSGSTDTQYF; cdr3_nt: TGTGCCAGTAGTTCTGACCGGACTAGCGGCAGCACAGATACGCAGTATTTT
d_call: TRBD1; clone_size: NA; j_call: TRBJ1-4; v_call: TRBV6-1; cdr3_aa: CASSEGQGGEKLFF; cdr3_nt: TGTGCCAGCAGTGAAGGACAGGGCGGCGAAAAACTGTTTTTT
d_call: TRBD2; clone_size: NA; j_call: TRBJ2-2; v_call: TRBV2; cdr3_aa: CASSEGLPNTGELFF; cdr3_nt: TGTGCCAGCAGTGAGGGACTACCGAACACCGGGGAGCTGTTTTTT
d_call: NA; clone_size: NA; j_call: TRBJ1-4; v_call: TRBV4-1; cdr3_aa: CASSPLEGGTNEKLFF; cdr3_nt: TGCGCCAGCAGCCCGTTAGAAGGGGGAACTAATGAAAAACTGTTTTTT
d_call: NA; clone_size: few; j_call: TRBJ2-3; v_call: TRBV5-5; cdr3_aa: CASSLASRDTQYF; cdr3_nt: TGTGCCAGCAGCTTGGCGTCACGGGATACGCAGTATTTT
d_call: NA; clone_size: NA; j_call: TRBJ2-1; v_call: TRBV5-1; cdr3_aa: CASSLGGRGNEQFF; cdr3_nt: TGCGCCAGCAGCTTGGGTGGGAGAGGCAATGAGCAGTTCTTC
d_call: TRBD2; clone_size: NA; j_call: TRBJ2-7; v_call: TRBV6-5; cdr3_aa: CASSPSGRRHEQYF; cdr3_nt: TGTGCCAGCAGTCCTAGCGGGAGACGCCACGAGCAGTACTTC
d_call: NA; clone_size: NA; j_call: TRBJ1-5; v_call: TRBV6-5; cdr3_aa: CASSYDRSQPQHF; cdr3_nt: TGTGCCAGCAGTTATGATAGAAGTCAGCCCCAGCATTTT
d_call: TRBD1; clone_size: NA; j_call: TRBJ1-1; v_call: TRBV9; cdr3_aa: CASSVTDRGTEAFF; cdr3_nt: TGTGCCAGCAGCGTCACCGACAGGGGAACTGAAGCTTTCTTT
d_call: NA; clone_size: NA; j_call: TRBJ2-1; v_call: TRBV25-1; cdr3_aa: CASSIPWGNEQFF; cdr3_nt: TGTGCCAGCAGTATCCCATGGGGCAATGAGCAGTTCTTC